The 2 T cell receptor beta chains in this list originate from one sample, sequenced in a study of blood T cell repertoires in COVID-19. TCRdb's copy holds only in-frame clones and misses some; the assay was immunoSEQ multiplex PCR. The table lists some 670,000 clones, 90% of them singletons. The material sequenced was peripheral blood. These TCRs come from a woman between 18 and 29 years old with acute or convalescent COVID-19.

The V gene is TRBV9, the J gene TRBJ1-2; a possible D gene is TRBD1 (6 bases). The germline V gene encodes CDR1 SGDLS and CDR2 YYNGEE. CDR3 size: 13 residues. Trimming cost V 3 bases and J 10 bases, with 16 bases left between them. Written as DNA, the CDR3 is TGTGCCAGCAGCGAGGACAGCCGTCTAGACTACACCTTC. It translates to CASSEDSRLDYTF.

The V call is TRBV28, the J call TRBJ1-5; a weak D match, TRBD1 (5 bases). The CDR3 extends over 16 amino acids. In germline, CDR1 is MDHEN, CDR2 SYDVKM. The V end was cut by 5 bases, the J end by 0 bases, with 14 bases between. The CDR3 here is CASSGPGVNSNQPQHF. CDR3 bases: TGTGCCAGCAGTGGCCCGGGGGTTAATAGCAATCAGCCCCAGCATTTT. Using reference TRBV28 and TRBJ1-5 for the parts outside the CDR3, the full variable domain is DVKVTQSSRYLVKRTGEKVFLECVQDMDHENMFWYRQDPGLGLRLIYFSYDVKMKEKGDIPEGYSVSREKKERFSLILESASTNQTSMYLCASSGPGVNSNQPQHFGDGTRLSIL.